Included here is one T cell receptor (beta chain) sequence, with context. The CDR3 is 16 residues long. CDR1 and CDR2 (germline): KGHSH, LQKENI. V was pared by 1 base and J by 3 bases, with 5 bases of the junction left unmatched. In the source study's methods: Amplification of reference gene primers provided the estimated nucleated cell counts. Generated by immunoSEQ multiplex PCR, the TCRdb table keeps only in-frame clones and is missing some. The V and J calls and clone size come from that table; D and trimming were worked out from the DNA. This repertoire shows 310,000 or so clones, roughly 84% found once; its top ten account for 1%. This specimen belongs to a study of blood T cell repertoires in COVID-19.

The chain carries TRBV18 and TRBJ2-2; 7 nucleotides match TRBD1. The sample taken for sequencing was peripheral blood. The source is a man aged 45-65 years with active or convalescent COVID-19. CDR3 protein: CASSPRQGWDTGELFF. The CDR3 DNA reads TGTGCCAGCTCACCACGACAGGGCTGGGACACCGGGGAGCTGTTTTTT.